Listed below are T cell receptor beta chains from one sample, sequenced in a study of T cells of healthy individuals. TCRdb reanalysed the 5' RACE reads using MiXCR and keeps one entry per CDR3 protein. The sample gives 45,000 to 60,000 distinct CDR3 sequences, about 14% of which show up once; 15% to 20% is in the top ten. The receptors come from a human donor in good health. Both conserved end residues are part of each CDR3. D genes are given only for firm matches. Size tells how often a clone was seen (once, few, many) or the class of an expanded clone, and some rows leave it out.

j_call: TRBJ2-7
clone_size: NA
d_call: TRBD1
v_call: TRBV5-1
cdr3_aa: CASRPGTGVAYEQYF
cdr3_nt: TGCGCCAGCCGCCCCGGGACAGGTGTCGCCTACGAGCAGTACTTC

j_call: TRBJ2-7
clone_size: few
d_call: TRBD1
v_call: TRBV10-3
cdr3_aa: CAISYGQGPYEQYF
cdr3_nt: TGTGCCATCAGTTACGGACAGGGACCATACGAGCAGTACTTC

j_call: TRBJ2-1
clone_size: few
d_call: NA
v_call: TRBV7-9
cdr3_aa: CASSLGDRFSSYNEQFF
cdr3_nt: TGTGCCAGCAGCTTAGGTGACAGATTCAGCTCCTACAATGAGCAGTTCTTC

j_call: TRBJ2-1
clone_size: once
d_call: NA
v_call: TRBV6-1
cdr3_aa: CASSEAMGNEQFF
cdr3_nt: TGTGCCAGCAGTGAAGCGATGGGCAATGAGCAGTTCTTC

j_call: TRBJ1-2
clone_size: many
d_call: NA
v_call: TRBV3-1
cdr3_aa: CASSQSRDTGRGYTF
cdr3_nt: TGTGCCAGCAGCCAAAGCCGGGACACCGGGCGTGGCTACACCTTC

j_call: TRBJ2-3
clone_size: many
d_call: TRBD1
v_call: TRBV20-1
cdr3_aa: CSADRGPTDTQYF
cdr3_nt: TGCAGTGCTGACAGGGGGCCAACAGATACGCAGTATTTT

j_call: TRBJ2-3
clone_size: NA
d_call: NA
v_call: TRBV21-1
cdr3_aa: CASSKASASGRLDTQYF
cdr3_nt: TGTGCCAGCAGCAAAGCGTCGGCTAGCGGGAGATTAGATACGCAGTATTTT

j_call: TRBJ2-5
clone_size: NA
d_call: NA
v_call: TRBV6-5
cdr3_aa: CASSYSLAATQYF
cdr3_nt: TGTGCCAGCAGTTACTCATTAGCCGCGACCCAGTACTTC

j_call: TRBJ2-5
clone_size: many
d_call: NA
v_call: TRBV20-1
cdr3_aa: CSANQDSHTQETQYF
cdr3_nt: TGCAGTGCTAATCAAGACAGCCACACTCAAGAGACCCAGTACTTC

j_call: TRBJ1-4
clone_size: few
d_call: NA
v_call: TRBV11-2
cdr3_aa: CASSLTNHNEKLFF
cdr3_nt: TGTGCCAGCAGCTTAACTAACCATAATGAAAAACTGTTTTTT

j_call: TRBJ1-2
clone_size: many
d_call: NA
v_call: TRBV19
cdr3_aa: CASLKGEGHYGYTF
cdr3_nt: TGTGCCAGTCTTAAGGGGGAAGGGCACTATGGCTACACCTTC

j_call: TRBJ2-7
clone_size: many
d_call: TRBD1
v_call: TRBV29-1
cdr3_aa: CSVAAGTGGPYEQYF
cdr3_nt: TGCAGCGTGGCTGCCGGGACAGGGGGCCCCTACGAGCAGTACTTC

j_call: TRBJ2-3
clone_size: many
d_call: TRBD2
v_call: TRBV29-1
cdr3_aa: CSVESLAGGQDTQYF
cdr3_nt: TGCAGCGTTGAATCTTTAGCGGGGGGCCAAGATACGCAGTATTTT

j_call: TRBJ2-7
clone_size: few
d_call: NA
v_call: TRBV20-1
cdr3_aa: CSARAGLHFYEQYF
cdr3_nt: TGCAGTGCTAGAGCGGGACTCCACTTCTACGAGCAGTACTTC

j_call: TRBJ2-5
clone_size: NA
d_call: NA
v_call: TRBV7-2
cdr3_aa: CASSRLDTQETQYF
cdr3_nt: TGTGCCAGCAGCCGGCTAGACACCCAAGAGACCCAGTACTTC

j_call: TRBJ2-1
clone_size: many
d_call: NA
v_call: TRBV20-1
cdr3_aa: CSANPPSIASYNEQFF
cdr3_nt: TGCAGTGCTAACCCCCCCTCGATAGCGTCCTACAATGAGCAGTTCTTC

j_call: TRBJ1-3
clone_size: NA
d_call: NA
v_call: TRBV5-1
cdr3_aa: CASSLEGRSHSGNTIYF
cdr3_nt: TGCGCCAGCAGCTTGGAAGGAAGGTCCCACTCTGGAAACACCATATATTTT

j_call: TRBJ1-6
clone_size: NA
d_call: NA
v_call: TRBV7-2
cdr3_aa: CASSLDSGHNSPLHF
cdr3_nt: TGTGCCAGCAGCTTAGATTCAGGACATAATTCACCCCTCCACTTT

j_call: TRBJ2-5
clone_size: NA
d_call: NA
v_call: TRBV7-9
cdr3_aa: CASSLRDTVGETQYF
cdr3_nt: TGTGCCAGCAGCTTAAGGGATACGGTGGGAGAGACCCAGTACTTC

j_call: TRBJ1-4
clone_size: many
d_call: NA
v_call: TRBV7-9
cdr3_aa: CASSPDTATNEKLFF
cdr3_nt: TGTGCCAGCAGTCCGGACACCGCAACTAATGAAAAACTGTTTTTT

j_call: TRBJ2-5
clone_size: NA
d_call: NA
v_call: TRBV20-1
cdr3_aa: CSARPGSQVETQYF
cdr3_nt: TGCAGTGCTAGACCCGGGAGCCAAGTAGAGACCCAGTACTTC

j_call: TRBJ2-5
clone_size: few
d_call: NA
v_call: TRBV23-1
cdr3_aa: CASSRIGEETQYF
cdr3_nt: TGCGCCAGCAGTCGGATTGGGGAAGAGACCCAGTACTTC

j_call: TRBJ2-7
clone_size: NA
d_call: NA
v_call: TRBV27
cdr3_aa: CASSLTREYEQYF
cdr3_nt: TGTGCCAGCAGTTTGACCAGAGAGTACGAGCAGTACTTC

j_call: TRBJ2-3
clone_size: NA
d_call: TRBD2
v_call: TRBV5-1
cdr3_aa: CASSFEGGRALDTQYF
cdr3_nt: TGCGCCAGCAGCTTCGAGGGCGGGAGGGCCTTAGATACGCAGTATTTT

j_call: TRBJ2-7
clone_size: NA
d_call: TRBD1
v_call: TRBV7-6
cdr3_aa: CASSDRPRGRYEQYF
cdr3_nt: TGTGCCAGCAGCGATCGACCCAGGGGGCGATACGAGCAGTACTTC

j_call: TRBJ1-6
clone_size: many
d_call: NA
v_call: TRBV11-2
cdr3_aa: CASSRIPADSPLHF
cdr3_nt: TGTGCCAGCAGTAGGATACCGGCGGATTCACCCCTCCACTTT

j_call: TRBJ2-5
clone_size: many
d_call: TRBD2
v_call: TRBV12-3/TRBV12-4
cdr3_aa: CASSYLRENGETQYF
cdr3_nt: TGTGCCAGCAGTTATTTGCGGGAGAATGGAGAGACCCAGTACTTC

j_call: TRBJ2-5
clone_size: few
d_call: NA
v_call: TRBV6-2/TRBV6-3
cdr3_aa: CASSYGIRIQETQYF
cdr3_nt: TGTGCCAGCAGTTACGGGATAAGAATCCAAGAGACCCAGTACTTC

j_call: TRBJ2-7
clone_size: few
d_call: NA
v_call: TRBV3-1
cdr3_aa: CASSHRSLSGEQYF
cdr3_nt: TGTGCCAGCAGCCATCGGAGTCTATCGGGTGAGCAGTACTTC

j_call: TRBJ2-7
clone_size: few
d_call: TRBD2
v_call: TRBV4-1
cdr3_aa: CASSHGLAGPPEQYF
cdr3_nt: TGCGCCAGCAGCCACGGACTAGCGGGACCCCCCGAGCAGTACTTC

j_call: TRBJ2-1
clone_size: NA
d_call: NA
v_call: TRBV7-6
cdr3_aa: CASSFNPTNEQFF
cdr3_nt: TGTGCCAGCAGCTTCAACCCGACCAATGAGCAGTTCTTC

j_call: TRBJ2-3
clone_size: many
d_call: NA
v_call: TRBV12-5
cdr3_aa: CASGLLSSDTQYF
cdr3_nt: TGTGCTAGTGGGCTCCTGAGTTCAGATACGCAGTATTTT

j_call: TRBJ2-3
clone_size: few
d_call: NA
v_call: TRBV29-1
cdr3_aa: CSVEGAPSGTDTQYF
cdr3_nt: TGCAGCGTTGAAGGGGCCCCTTCAGGGACAGATACGCAGTATTTT

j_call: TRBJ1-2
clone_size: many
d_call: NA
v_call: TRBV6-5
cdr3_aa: CASTDDTLRGYTF
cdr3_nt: TGTGCCAGCACCGACGATACCCTGAGAGGCTACACCTTC

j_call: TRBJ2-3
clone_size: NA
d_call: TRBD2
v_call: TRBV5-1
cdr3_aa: CASSPAVRGVTDTQYF
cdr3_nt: TGCGCCAGCAGCCCCGCGGTGCGGGGGGTCACAGATACGCAGTATTTT

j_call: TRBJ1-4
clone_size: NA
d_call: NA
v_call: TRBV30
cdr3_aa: CAWRKDLIPNEKLFF
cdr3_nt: TGTGCCTGGAGGAAAGACCTCATCCCTAATGAAAAACTGTTTTTT

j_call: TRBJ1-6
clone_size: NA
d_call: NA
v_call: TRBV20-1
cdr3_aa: CSARGGSVWYSPLHF
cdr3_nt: TGCAGTGCTAGAGGAGGGTCAGTCTGGTATTCACCCCTCCACTTT

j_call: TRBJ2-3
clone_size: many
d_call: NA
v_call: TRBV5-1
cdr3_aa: CASSLYSTDTQYF
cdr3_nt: TGCGCCAGCAGCTTGTACAGCACAGATACGCAGTATTTT